This is a list of T cell receptor beta chains from one sample in a study of T cells in Graves' hyperthyroidism and ophthalmopathy. MiXCR, run by TCRdb on the multiplex PCR reads, gives a single entry per CDR3 protein. The sample carries 650,000 to 850,000 distinct CDR3 sequences, approximately 19% recorded once. The sample was blood. The receptors were gathered from a woman aged 45-65 years with Graves' hyperthyroidism that later progressed to Graves' ophthalmopathy. Both conserved end residues are part of each CDR3. A D gene is named only where the DNA matches it firmly. Not all rows give a size; the values are once, few, many and, for expanded clones, a class.

j_call | clone_size | d_call | v_call | cdr3_aa | cdr3_nt
TRBJ2-7 | many | NA | TRBV7-8 | CASSLGLVSYEQYF | TGTGCCAGCAGCTTAGGCCTCGTATCCTACGAGCAGTACTTC
TRBJ1-5 | NA | TRBD1 | TRBV20-1 | CSARDREEQPQHF | TGCAGTGCCAGAGACAGGGAGGAACAGCCCCAGCATTTT
TRBJ2-3 | few | TRBD2 | TRBV10-2 | CASRPTGTSGGPTDTQYF | TGCGCCAGCAGGCCCACCGGGACTAGCGGGGGGCCCACAGATACGCAGTATTTT
TRBJ1-3 | many | NA | TRBV3-1 | CASSQDLARNTIYF | TGTGCCAGCAGCCAAGATCTTGCCAGAAACACCATATATTTT
TRBJ2-1 | NA | NA | TRBV28 | CASSLVVRRTYNEQFF | TGTGCCAGCAGTTTAGTTGTCAGGAGGACCTACAATGAGCAGTTCTTC
TRBJ1-3 | NA | NA | TRBV9 | CASSPTGLSGNTIYF | TGTGCCAGCAGTCCTACAGGGTTGTCTGGAAACACCATATATTTT
TRBJ2-1 | many | NA | TRBV12-3/TRBV12-4 | CASSQDGSSYNEQFF | TGTGCCAGCAGCCAGGACGGGAGCTCCTACAATGAGCAGTTCTTC
TRBJ1-5 | NA | NA | TRBV19 | CASSAGQVVPPNQPQHF | TGTGCCAGTAGTGCGGGGCAGGTTGTCCCCCCCAATCAGCCCCAGCATTTT
TRBJ1-1 | NA | NA | TRBV11-2 | CASIYTGGQNTEAFF | TGTGCCAGCATCTATACTGGGGGGCAGAACACTGAAGCTTTCTTT
TRBJ2-2 | few | NA | TRBV6-6 | CASSYGGTDTGELFF | TGTGCCAGCAGTTACGGGGGGACAGACACCGGGGAGCTGTTTTTT
TRBJ1-1 | NA | NA | TRBV29-1 | CSVEDIQTEAFF | TGCAGCGTTGAAGATATCCAAACTGAAGCTTTCTTT
TRBJ1-2 | NA | NA | TRBV4-1 | CASSQVLGPYGYTF | TGCGCCAGCAGCCAAGTCCTGGGTCCCTATGGCTACACCTTC
TRBJ2-1 | many | TRBD1 | TRBV20-1 | CSASGQGKAYNEQFF | TGCAGTGCCTCGGGACAGGGTAAAGCCTACAATGAGCAGTTCTTC
TRBJ2-7 | many | TRBD2 | TRBV7-2 | CASSLAGSEQYF | TGTGCCAGCAGCCTAGCGGGGAGCGAGCAGTACTTC
TRBJ2-6 | few | NA | TRBV20-1 | CSAMRQTQTTGANVLTF | TGCAGTGCTATGCGGCAGACTCAGACTACTGGGGCCAACGTCCTGACTTTC
TRBJ2-2 | few | TRBD2 | TRBV5-1 | CASSPGTSGGTNTGELFF | TGCGCCAGCAGTCCCGGGACTAGCGGGGGGACGAACACCGGGGAGCTGTTTTTT
TRBJ1-1 | few | TRBD1 | TRBV18 | CASSRPPGQGNTEAFF | TGTGCCAGCTCACGCCCTCCGGGACAGGGAAACACTGAAGCTTTCTTT
TRBJ2-2 | many | TRBD1 | TRBV3-1 | CASSHTGTGKAGELFF | TGTGCCAGCAGCCATACCGGGACAGGGAAAGCCGGGGAGCTGTTTTTT
TRBJ1-4 | many | NA | TRBV3-1 | CASSQDPGRGSEKLFF | TGTGCCAGCAGCCAAGATCCAGGGAGGGGCTCTGAAAAACTGTTTTTT
TRBJ1-2 | NA | NA | TRBV7-9 | CASSQNLGSYGYTF | TGTGCCAGCAGTCAGAACTTGGGTTCCTATGGCTACACCTTC
TRBJ2-5 | many | TRBD2 | TRBV2 | CASSDSGLVRETQYF | TGTGCCAGCAGTGATTCAGGACTAGTACGAGAGACCCAGTACTTC
TRBJ2-1 | NA | TRBD2 | TRBV20-1 | CSATGGRNEQFF | TGCAGTGCCACGGGGGGGCGCAATGAGCAGTTCTTC
TRBJ1-2 | NA | TRBD1 | TRBV12-3/TRBV12-4 | CASSPRQGNNYGYTF | TGTGCCAGCAGTCCACGACAGGGGAATAACTATGGCTACACCTTC
TRBJ2-3 | many | NA | TRBV2 | CARGGLSTDTQYF | TGTGCCAGGGGGGGCTTGAGCACAGATACGCAGTATTTT
TRBJ1-4 | many | NA | TRBV11-2 | CASSLGPGGAREKLFF | TGTGCCAGCAGCTTAGGCCCGGGGGGGGCGCGTGAAAAACTGTTTTTT
TRBJ2-3 | few | TRBD2 | TRBV7-2 | CASSFTSGGQDTQYF | TGTGCCAGCAGCTTTACTAGCGGGGGGCAGGATACGCAGTATTTT
TRBJ2-3 | few | NA | TRBV7-3 | CASSPTGTHLRTDTQYF | TGTGCCAGCAGCCCCACAGGGACCCACCTCCGCACAGATACGCAGTATTTT
TRBJ2-1 | many | TRBD2 | TRBV7-3 | CASSPIAGPSSYNEQFF | TGTGCCAGCAGCCCTATAGCGGGACCGAGCTCCTACAATGAGCAGTTCTTC
TRBJ1-1 | many | TRBD1 | TRBV5-1 | CASSQGGTGTGVLSVTEAFF | TGCGCCAGCAGCCAAGGGGGTACCGGGACAGGGGTGCTTTCCGTCACTGAAGCTTTCTTT
TRBJ2-7 | few | NA | TRBV5-6 | CASSFGLEQYF | TGTGCCAGCAGCTTCGGTCTCGAGCAGTACTTC
TRBJ1-1 | few | NA | TRBV29-1 | CSTEGDGTEAFF | TGCAGCACTGAAGGGGATGGCACTGAAGCTTTCTTT
TRBJ1-1 | few | NA | TRBV5-1 | CASSLLINRRNTEAFF | TGCGCCAGCAGCTTACTAATTAACAGAAGGAACACTGAAGCTTTCTTT
TRBJ2-7 | NA | NA | TRBV7-3 | CASSLGLDQGDEQYF | TGTGCCAGCAGCTTGGGGCTCGATCAGGGAGACGAGCAGTACTTC
TRBJ1-6 | NA | NA | TRBV20-1 | CSARLQGMGNSPLHF | TGCAGTGCTAGACTACAGGGAATGGGTAATTCACCCCTCCACTTT
TRBJ1-6 | NA | TRBD1 | TRBV5-4 | CASSTRRQGANSPLHF | TGTGCCAGCAGCACCCGCCGACAGGGCGCAAATTCACCCCTCCACTTT
TRBJ1-2 | few | NA | TRBV27 | CASSIRQNYGYTF | TGTGCCAGCAGTATACGGCAGAACTATGGCTACACCTTC
TRBJ2-7 | NA | NA | TRBV28 | CASSTPQTLRDEQYF | TGTGCCAGCAGTACACCGCAAACTCTCCGGGACGAGCAGTACTTC
TRBJ1-6 | many | NA | TRBV7-9 | CASSSMSDNSPLHF | TGTGCCAGCAGCTCCATGTCGGATAATTCACCCCTCCACTTT
TRBJ2-7 | many | NA | TRBV9 | CASSVTGTTYEQYF | TGTGCCAGCAGCGTAACGGGGACAACCTACGAGCAGTACTTC
TRBJ2-1 | few | NA | TRBV13 | CASSDRGLSRANEQFF | TGTGCCAGCAGCGACCGGGGGCTTTCCAGGGCCAATGAGCAGTTCTTC
TRBJ2-3 | NA | NA | TRBV6-2/TRBV6-3 | CASSYSPGNTQYF | TGTGCCAGCAGTTACTCGCCTGGTAATACGCAGTATTTT